These 22 T cell receptor beta chains were sequenced from one sample in a study of T cells in Graves' hyperthyroidism and ophthalmopathy (dated by TCRdb to about 2019). Receptors were amplified or captured by multiplex PCR. TCRdb names Illumina HiSeq 2000 as the instrument used. TCR beta CDR3 regions were amplified from RNA transcripts. A first-round RT-PCR of the TCR CDR3 used the HTBI primer set with the Qiagen OneStep RT-PCR kit. TCRdb ran its own pipeline on the public reads, namely fastp trimming at Q25 and MiXCR clone calling, and kept in-frame beta chains. Each entry merges the rows of one CDR3 protein and shows their most common DNA and genes. For this sample the table gives around 660,000 distinct CDR3 sequences, of which approximately 42% were detected only once. The ten largest make up 6.5% to 9% of the sample. The sample consisted of peripheral blood or thyroid tissue (not recorded which). The source of these receptors is an adult man with Graves' disease, either hyperthyroidism or ophthalmopathy (not recorded which).

This clonotype was seen ten or more times. This chain joins TRBV7-2 and TRBJ1-6; possibly TRBD1 for D (5 bases). There are 15 residues in the CDR3. CDR1 and CDR2 from the germline V gene are SGHTA and FQGNSA. V shed 4 bases and J shed 6 bases, with 13 bases lying between them. Written as DNA, the CDR3 is TGTGCCAGCAGCTCACCAGGGTTACCTAATTCACCCCTCCACTTT. The encoded protein is CASSSPGLPNSPLHF.

The rearrangement links TRBV4-2 to TRBJ2-7, with TRBD2 identical over 10 bases. The CDR3 loop spans 15 amino acids. The ends lost 4 bases at V and 7 bases at J; junction bases unmatched: 10. Germline CDR1 and CDR2: LGHNA and YNFKEQ. In DNA, the CDR3 is TGTGCCAGCAGCCCACCGGGACTAGCGAAGCATGAGCAGTACTTC. This codes for CASSPPGLAKHEQYF.

The chain couples TRBV11-2 to TRBJ1-1; 12 bases map to TRBD1. Losses at the gene ends were 4 bases for V and 5 bases for J; bases not matched to a gene: 5. This CDR3 region has 15 residues. Germline CDR1 is SGHAT and CDR2 is FQNNGV. CDR3 sequence: CASSWGTGGQTEAFF. In DNA form, the CDR3 reads TGTGCCAGCAGCTGGGGGACAGGGGGCCAGACTGAAGCTTTCTTT.

This clonotype has a handful of counts. V is TRBV2 and J is TRBJ1-4, with D possibly matching TRBD1 (6 bases). CDR1 and CDR2 (germline): SNHLY, FYNNEI. There are 15 residues in the CDR3. Trimming cost V 5 bases and J 3 bases, with 13 bases left between them. CDR3 sequence: CASSPRQASNEKLFF. The DNA for the CDR3 is TGTGCCAGCAGTCCGCGACAGGCCTCTAATGAAAAACTGTTTTTT.

This chain joins TRBV10-3 and TRBJ2-5; TRBD2 agrees at 12 bases. After removal of 5 bases from V and 4 bases from J, the junction contained 5 bases not matched to a gene. This CDR3 has 15 amino acids. The germline V gene encodes CDR1 ENHRY and CDR2 SYGVKD. CDR3 DNA sequence: TGTGCCATCAGTCACGGACTAGCGGGGAGAGAGACCCAGTACTTC. As protein: CAISHGLAGRETQYF.

There are many counts of this clonotype. V and J are TRBV20-1 and TRBJ1-1; D possibly corresponds to TRBD1 (5 bases). Germline CDR1 is DFQATT and CDR2 is SNEGSKA (reference sequence). V was pared by 2 bases and J by 1 base, with 11 bases between. The CDR3 contains 14 residues. DNA of the CDR3: TGCAGTGCTAGACGGGCAGGGACGAACACTGAAGCTTTCTTT. Amino acid sequence: CSARRAGTNTEAFF.

There are many counts of this clonotype. CDR3 amino acids: CSARGAFYGYTF. DNA of the CDR3: TGCAGTGCTAGGGGTGCCTTCTACGGCTACACCTTC. This chain links TRBV20-1 with TRBJ1-2; D ambiguous. V lost 3 bases to trimming and J lost 8 bases, with 13 bases between them. This CDR3 has 12 residues. Germline V gene data show CDR1 as DFQATT and CDR2 as SNEGSKA (reference sequence).

The gene calls are TRBV29-1 and TRBJ1-4; maybe TRBD1 (6 bases). The CDR3 extends over 11 amino acids. CDR1 is SQVTM and CDR2 is ANQGSEA in the germline V gene. Trimming took 8 bases from V and 8 from J, leaving 12 bases between them. Here the CDR3 reads CSLAGTEKLFF. The CDR3, as DNA: TGCAGCTTGGCAGGGACAGAAAAACTGTTTTTT.

On this clonotype itself: This may come from a read error, since a much larger clone is one base off. V usage is TRBV19 and J usage is TRBJ1-1; tentative D call: TRBD1 (5 bases). This CDR3 has 15 residues. Germline V gene lookup returns CDR1 LNHDA and CDR2 SQIVND (reference sequence). CDR3 region: CASIAYRTANTEASF. CDR3 DNA sequence: TGTGCCAGTATCGCATACAGGACCGCGAACACTGAAGCTTCCTTT. Complete variable domain (other parts from reference TRBV19 and TRBJ1-1): DGGITQSPKYLFRKEGQNVTLSCEQNLNHDAMYWYRQDPGQGLRLIYYSQIVNDFQKGDIAEGYSVSREKKESFPLTVTSAQKNPTAFYLCASIAYRTANTEASFGQGTRLTVV.

This chain links TRBV20-1 with TRBJ2-7; 9 bases fit TRBD1. The CDR3 loop spans 20 amino acids. Germline V gene data show CDR1 as DFQATT and CDR2 as SNEGSKA (reference sequence). After removal of 6 bases from V and 1 base from J, the junction contained 25 bases not matched to a gene. This CDR3 reads CSAEPSRPFSLGTGSYEQYF. The CDR3 DNA reads as TGCAGTGCCGAACCATCGAGACCATTCAGTCTCGGGACAGGGTCCTACGAGCAGTACTTC.

This rearrangement joins TRBV2 to TRBJ1-3, with D tentatively TRBD1 (6 bases). Trimming took off 6 bases at V and 1 base at J, with 13 bases between the two ends. The CDR3 loop spans 15 amino acids. Germline loops: CDR1 SNHLY, CDR2 FYNNEI. CDR3 DNA sequence: TGTGCCAGCAGCGTCCAGGGGTTGTCTGGAAACACCATATATTTT. Translating gives CASSVQGLSGNTIYF.

Ten or more counts support this clonotype. The J gene is TRBJ1-4, the V gene TRBV7-2; no reliable D call. Germline V gene data show CDR1 as SGHTA and CDR2 as FQGNSA. The CDR3 is 15 residues long. The V end lost 2 bases, the J end lost 0 bases, and 7 bases lay between the germline ends. The CDR3 DNA follows: TGTGCCAGCAGCTTAAGAGTTGCAACTAATGAAAAACTGTTTTTT. Protein: CASSLRVATNEKLFF.

The rearrangement joins TRBV2 to TRBJ1-2, with D possibly being TRBD1 (5 bases). Germline values: CDR1 SNHLY, CDR2 FYNNEI. Trimming took off 4 bases at V and 6 bases at J, with 9 bases between the two ends. The CDR3 covers 12 residues. CDR3 sequence: CASSGRVDGYTF. CDR3 nucleotide sequence: TGTGCCAGCAGTGGCAGGGTCGATGGCTACACCTTC. The variable domain in full, with the rest retrieved from reference TRBV2 and TRBJ1-2, is EPEVTQTPSHQVTQMGQEVILRCVPISNHLYFYWYRQILGQKVEFLVSFYNNEISEKSEIFDDQFSVERPDGSNFTLKIRSTKLEDSAMYFCASSGRVDGYTFGSGTRLTVV.

Comments on this clonotype: One end of the junction fails to match germline, which may point to a read error. This sequence joins TRBV10-3 and TRBJ1-2; 8 bases align to TRBD1. The CDR3 runs 13 residues. Germline lookup yields CDR1 ENHRY and CDR2 SYGVKD. The CDR3 loop reads CASSETGVYGYTF. CDR3 DNA: TGTGCCAGCAGTGAGACAGGGGTTTATGGCTACACCTTC.

The chain carries TRBV15 and TRBJ1-2; TRBD1 agrees at 8 bases. CDR1 is LNHNV, CDR2 YYDKDF, per germline (reference sequence). V lost 7 bases and J lost 3; bases outside the gene matches: 4. The CDR3 is made up of 13 amino acids. The DNA for the CDR3 is TGTGCCACCACAGGGGGCAGGGACTATGGCTACACCTTC. It translates to CATTGGRDYGYTF.

This clonotype occurred a few times. Germline and junction disagree at one end, which may indicate a read error. The CDR3 reads CASSEAPGLENVEQYF. CDR3 bases: TGCGCCAGCAGTGAGGCGCCCGGGTTGGAAAATGTAGAGCAGTACTTC. The chain joins TRBV2 to TRBJ2-7; D is uncertain. The CDR3 contains 16 residues. Germline V gene sequence: CDR1 SNHLY, CDR2 FYNNEI.

V gene TRBV29-1 combines with J gene TRBJ1-2; no clear D. Germline V gene lookup returns CDR1 SQVTM and CDR2 ANQGSEA. The CDR3 has 10 residues. This chain's CDR3 is CRRENYGYTF. The CDR3 nucleotides read TGCAGGCGGGAGAACTATGGCTACACCTTC.

V is TRBV20-1 and J is TRBJ1-5; 10 positions match TRBD1. This CDR3 comprises 14 residues. The J segment lost 6 bases and the V segment lost 1 base, leaving 3 bases of the junction unmatched. Germline values: CDR1 DFQATT, CDR2 SNEGSKA (reference sequence). DNA of the CDR3: TGCAGTGCTAGAGGACAGGGGGCCACTCAGCCCCAGCATTTT. Translation: CSARGQGATQPQHF.

There are a few counts of this clonotype. The J gene is TRBJ1-2, the V gene TRBV5-1; 10 nucleotides line up with TRBD1. From germline, CDR1 is SGHRS and CDR2 YFSETQ. Trimming removed 5 bases from V and 1 base from J; junction bases left unmatched: 5. This CDR3 comprises 15 residues. CDR3: CASSSGQGVNYGYTF. DNA of the CDR3: TGCGCCAGCAGTTCCGGACAGGGGGTTAACTATGGCTACACCTTC. Filled out from reference TRBV5-1 and TRBJ1-2, the complete variable domain reads KAGVTQTPRYLIKTRGQQVTLSCSPISGHRSVSWYQQTPGQGLQFLFEYFSETQRNKGNFPGRFSGRQFSNSRSEMNVSTLELGDSALYLCASSSGQGVNYGYTFGSGTRLTVV.

V and J are TRBV7-9 and TRBJ1-1; D might be TRBD1 (6 bases). This CDR3 has 15 residues. The germline V gene has CDR1 SEHNR and CDR2 FQNEAQ (reference sequence). Trimming left V 0 bases short and J 3 bases short, with 11 bases between. In DNA form, the CDR3 reads TGTGCCAGCAGCTTAGCGCAGGGGACTCACACTGAAGCTTTCTTT. This translates into CASSLAQGTHTEAFF.

The chain uses TRBV5-1 and TRBJ2-2; perhaps TRBD1 as D (6 bases). This CDR3 is 15 amino acids long. CDR1 is SGHRS, CDR2 YFSETQ, per germline. Trimming shortened V by 2 bases and J by 1 base, and 9 bases separated the two germline ends. The CDR3 nucleotides read TGCGCCAGCAGCTTTAAGGGGGTGAACACCGGGGAGCTGTTTTTT. Its translation is CASSFKGVNTGELFF.

This clonotype was counted at least ten times. A read error may be the cause here, since a much bigger clone is one base away. The chain recombines TRBV7-9 with TRBJ2-5; 8 positions agree with TRBD1. This CDR3 spans 13 amino acids. Germline V CDR1 and CDR2: SEHNR, FQNEAQ (reference sequence). Trimming at V came to 3 bases and at J to 4 bases, leaving 1 base not matched to a gene. CDR3 loop: CASSLTGVETQYF. CDR3 nucleotides: TGTGCCAGCAGCTTGACAGGGGTAGAGACCCAGTACTTC.